Shown below are 18 T cell receptor beta chains from a single sample sequenced in a study of CD8+ T cells in alopecia areata. It was cDNA, reverse transcribed from extracted RNA, that served as the sequencing template. Libraries were prepared by immunoSEQ multiplex PCR; TCRdb keeps only in-frame clonotypes and omits some of them. The table shows more than 75,000 clones, with 35% to 45% occurring only once. Sequenced: CD4+ T cells sorted from blood. These receptors all stem from a human donor with alopecia areata.

This sequence joins TRBV18 and TRBJ2-3; 9 positions match TRBD2. Germline CDR1 KGHSH, CDR2 LQKENI. This CDR3 is 15 amino acids long. After removal of 4 bases from V and 2 bases from J, the junction contained 4 bases not matched to a gene. This CDR3 reads CASSQTSGYTDTQYF. The CDR3 nucleotides are TGTGCCAGCTCACAGACTAGCGGATACACAGATACGCAGTATTTT. Supplemented by reference TRBV18 and TRBJ2-3, the full variable domain reads NAGVMQNPRHLVRRRGQEARLRCSPMKGHSHVYWYRQLPEEGLKFMVYLQKENIIDESGMPKERFSAEFPKEGPSILRIQQVVRGDSAAYFCASSQTSGYTDTQYFGPGTRLTVL.

The J gene is TRBJ2-5, the V gene TRBV6-5, with 9 bases identical to TRBD1. CDR3 size: 14 residues. J gave up 2 bases and V 6 bases, and 4 bases lay outside the gene matches. Germline CDR1 reads MNHEY; CDR2 reads SVGAGI. The CDR3 sequence is CASSPDRGQETQYF. In DNA, the CDR3 is TGTGCCAGCAGCCCCGACAGGGGGCAAGAGACCCAGTACTTC.

V usage is TRBV4-3 and J usage is TRBJ2-5, with D possibly being TRBD1 (5 bases). V was clipped by 4 bases and J by 2 bases, with 11 bases between them. This CDR3 has 14 residues. From germline, CDR1 is LGHNA and CDR2 YSLEER. The CDR3, as DNA: TGCGCCAGCAGCCCTGGACACCAACAAGAGACCCAGTACTTC. Translated, it gives CASSPGHQQETQYF.

In this sample, this clone turned up a few times. The V gene is TRBV7-2, the J gene TRBJ1-2, with 7 nucleotides matching TRBD1. V was clipped by 6 bases and J by 0 bases; unmatched bases: 7. The CDR3 spans 15 residues. CDR1 and CDR2 from the germline V gene are SGHTA and FQGNSA. CDR3 nucleotide sequence: TGTGCCAGCAGAACAGACAGGGCAGCTAACTATGGCTACACCTTC. Translating gives CASRTDRAANYGYTF.

The chain has TRBV7-8 and TRBJ2-7, with D unresolved. Germline CDR1 reads SGHVS; CDR2 reads FQNEAQ. V gave up 2 bases and J gave up 4 bases, with 9 bases separating them. The CDR3 is 13 amino acids. CDR3 sequence: CASSLTTGYEQYF. The CDR3 bases are TGTGCCAGCAGCTTAACTACCGGTTACGAGCAGTACTTC.

The rearrangement joins TRBV2 to TRBJ2-5, with TRBD2 matching over 8 bases. The CDR3 runs 15 residues. Per germline, CDR1 SNHLY and CDR2 FYNNEI. Losses at the gene ends were 6 bases for V and 5 bases for J; bases not matched to a gene: 11. CDR3 DNA: TGTGCCAGCAGGGGCCGAGCGGGAGTCGCGGAGACCCAGTACTTC. Protein: CASRGRAGVAETQYF.

Only a few counts were recorded for this clone. The chain recombines TRBV5-8 with TRBJ2-7; no clear D gene. CDR1 is SGHTS, CDR2 YDEGEE, per germline. Deletions cut 5 bases from V and 4 bases from J, with 19 bases between. The CDR3 length is 15 residues. The CDR3 region is CASRAWNPNPYEQYF. The CDR3 bases are TGTGCCAGCAGGGCTTGGAACCCCAACCCATACGAGCAGTACTTC.

The rearrangement uses TRBV30 and TRBJ2-3, with 7 bases fitting TRBD1. Germline V gene lookup returns CDR1 GTSNPN and CDR2 SVGIG (reference sequence). J lost 1 base, V lost 3 bases, and 7 bases had no gene match. CDR3 length equals 15 residues. CDR3 in DNA: TGTGCCTGGAGGGTCCAGGGGGTTGGCACAGATACGCAGTATTTT. It translates to CAWRVQGVGTDTQYF. Full variable domain (remainder filled in from reference TRBV30 and TRBJ2-3): SQTIHQWPATLVQPVGSPLSLECTVEGTSNPNLYWYRQAAGRGLQLLFYSVGIGQISSEVPQNLSASRPQDRQFILSSKKLLLSDSGFYLCAWRVQGVGTDTQYFGPGTRLTVL.

As DNA, the CDR3 is TGTGCCAGCAATGCCGGGACAGGGAAAGCCAAAAACATTCAGTACTTC. Translation gives CASNAGTGKAKNIQYF. The chain uses TRBV28 and TRBJ2-4; 9 bases line up with TRBD1. V gave up 7 bases and J gave up 0 bases; unmatched junction bases: 7. CDR3 size: 16 residues. CDR1 is MDHEN, CDR2 SYDVKM, per germline.

V usage is TRBV27 and J usage is TRBJ2-1; 8 nucleotides agree with TRBD2. Germline values: CDR1 MNHEY, CDR2 SMNVEV (reference sequence). CDR3 length: 16 amino acids. Unmatched junction bases numbered 12, after V lost 4 bases and J lost 7 bases. In DNA, the CDR3 is TGTGCCAGCAGTTCCTTCACGGGGGGGGCGTTGAATGAGCAGTTCTTC. This codes for CASSSFTGGALNEQFF.

This clone is a singleton in its sample. This chain uses TRBV6-6 with TRBJ2-5; D gene ambiguous. This CDR3 region has 13 residues. Between the trimmed V and J ends, which lost 2 bases and 7 bases, there was a span of 11 bases. Germline CDR1 reads MNHNY; CDR2 reads SVGAGI (reference sequence). In DNA form, the CDR3 reads TGTGCCAGCAGTTACGGTGGCTCCCCGACCCAGTACTTC. This sequence encodes CASSYGGSPTQYF.

This chain uses TRBV29-1 with TRBJ2-7; maybe TRBD1 (5 bases). The V end lost 6 bases, the J end lost 2 bases, and 11 bases lay between the germline ends. This CDR3 has 12 residues. Germline CDR1 and CDR2: SQVTM and ANQGSEA. The CDR3 DNA sequence: TGCAGCGTAACTACAGGAACCTACGAGCAGTACTTC. Amino acids: CSVTTGTYEQYF.

This clone was seen once. The chain uses TRBV5-6 and TRBJ1-3; maybe TRBD1 (5 bases). Germline assignment: CDR1 SGHDT and CDR2 YYEEEE. V was shortened by 7 bases and J by 0 bases, with 23 bases between the two germline ends. The CDR3 loop spans 18 amino acids. The CDR3 DNA is TGTGCCAGCGGACGGAGACTCCAGGGCGGCGTCTCTGGAAACACCATATATTTT. Its protein is CASGRRLQGGVSGNTIYF.

The chain uses TRBV6-5 and TRBJ2-1, with 9 bases lining up with TRBD1. Germline values: CDR1 MNHEY, CDR2 SVGAGI. Losses at the gene ends were 6 bases for V and 2 bases for J; bases not matched to a gene: 5. The CDR3 has 15 residues. The CDR3 DNA sequence: TGTGCCAGCAGAACGGACAGGGGACCCTACAATGAGCAGTTCTTC. Translation: CASRTDRGPYNEQFF.

This chain connects TRBV10-3 to TRBJ2-1, with 8 bases fitting TRBD1. J lost 1 base, V lost 10 bases, and 6 bases had no gene match. The germline CDR1 and CDR2 sequences are ENHRY and SYGVKD. The CDR3 spans 14 residues. CDR3 loop: CATRQGSSYNEQFF. In DNA form, the CDR3 reads TGTGCCACCAGACAGGGGTCTTCCTACAATGAGCAGTTCTTC.

The chain combines TRBV5-1 with TRBJ2-5; D not resolved. Germline-derived CDR1 and CDR2 are SGHRS and YFSETQ. The ends were cut back, 2 bases at V and 2 bases at J, with 10 bases in the middle. The CDR3 is 14 amino acids. The CDR3 is CASSFGSTQETQYF. The DNA of the CDR3 is TGCGCCAGCAGCTTCGGGTCGACTCAAGAGACCCAGTACTTC.

In its sample, this clone was seen a few times. The rearrangement links TRBV18 to TRBJ2-1, with TRBD2 matching 13 bases. Germline CDR1 reads KGHSH; CDR2 reads LQKENI. The CDR3 extends over 15 amino acids. The ends lost 3 bases at V and 9 bases at J; junction bases unmatched: 5. The CDR3 protein is CASSPGLAGVSEQFF. The DNA for the CDR3 is TGTGCCAGCTCACCCGGACTAGCGGGAGTATCTGAGCAGTTCTTC.

This clone came up a few times. The CDR3 is CSVEYGLGRGSDTQYF. The CDR3 region has the DNA TGCAGCGTTGAGTATGGTCTAGGGAGAGGGTCAGATACGCAGTATTTT. This sequence joins TRBV29-1 and TRBJ2-3; weak D call: TRBD2 (5 bases). This CDR3 has 16 amino acids. V gave up 3 bases and J gave up 4 bases, with 20 bases separating them. Germline V lookup: CDR1 SQVTM, CDR2 ANQGSEA.